This T cell receptor beta chain emerged from a study of cytomegalovirus exposure and HLA in healthy donors. Vbeta (60) and Jbeta (13) primers were used in the PCR. Clones were read by immunoSEQ multiplex PCR, and TCRdb kept only the in-frame ones, dropping some. The repertoire holds around 150,000 clones, with over 70% as singletons. This clone was detected only a few times. Its target is not known. Germline V gives CDR1 SGHRS, CDR2 YFSETQ. This CDR3 is 14 amino acids long. J was trimmed by 5 bases and V by 0 bases; bases with no gene match: 0. Study-wide findings and caveats: Later on, a genetic analysis was performed. It linked a missense variant in DCLRE1C with V- and J-gene trimming of TCR beta.

This TCR was recovered from a woman between 18 and 29 years old in good health and CMV-seronegative. V is TRBV5-1 and J is TRBJ1-4, with 8 bases matching TRBD1. Sequences were obtained from PBMCs. CDR3 nucleotides: TGCGCCAGCAGCTTGGGACAGGGGAATGAAAAACTGTTTTTT. Protein sequence: CASSLGQGNEKLFF.